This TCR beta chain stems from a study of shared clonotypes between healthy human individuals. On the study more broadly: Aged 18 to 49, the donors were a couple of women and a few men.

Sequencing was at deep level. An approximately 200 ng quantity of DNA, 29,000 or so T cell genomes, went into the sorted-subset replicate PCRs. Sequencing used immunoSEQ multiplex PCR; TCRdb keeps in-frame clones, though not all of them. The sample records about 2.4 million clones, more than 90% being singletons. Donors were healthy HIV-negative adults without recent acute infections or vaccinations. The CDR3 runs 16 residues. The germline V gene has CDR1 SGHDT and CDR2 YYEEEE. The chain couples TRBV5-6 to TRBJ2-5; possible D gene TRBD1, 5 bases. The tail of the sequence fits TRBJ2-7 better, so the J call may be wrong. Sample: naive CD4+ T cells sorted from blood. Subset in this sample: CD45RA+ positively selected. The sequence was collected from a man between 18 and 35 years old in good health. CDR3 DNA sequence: TGTGCCAGCAGCTTGAGGACAAACGGGCTTTCCTACGAGCAGTACTTC. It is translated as CASSLRTNGLSYEQYF.